These 10 T cell receptor beta chains came from one sample sequenced in a study of T-cell memory formation after mild COVID-19. TCRdb re-called the 5' RACE reads through MiXCR, storing one row per CDR3 protein. This table has around 400,000 distinct CDR3 sequences, roughly a quarter appearing once. The sequencing input was PBMCs or a T cell subset sorted from them (not recorded which). The receptor source for this set is an adult woman who had mild COVID-19 (a few samples of this study predate the infection). Cell type and time point are not known.

The rearrangement joins TRBV5-1 to TRBJ1-3; 10 nucleotides line up with TRBD1. CDR3 length equals 16 residues. Germline CDR1 SGHRS, CDR2 YFSETQ. V was pared by 3 bases and J by 5 bases, with 8 bases of the junction left unmatched. This chain's CDR3 is CASSSRRDRGRNTIYF. CDR3 DNA sequence: TGCGCCAGCAGCTCCCGCCGGGACAGGGGACGAAACACCATATATTTT.

The gene calls are TRBV7-8 and TRBJ2-3, with 8 positions matching TRBD2. Germline CDR1 reads SGHVS; CDR2 reads FQNEAQ. The CDR3 consists of 15 residues. Trimming cost V 2 bases and J 2 bases; bases outside gene matches: 3. The CDR3 sequence is CASSLRRGVTDTQYF. CDR3 nucleotides: TGTGCCAGCAGCTTACGGCGGGGGGTCACAGATACGCAGTATTTT.

V is TRBV29-1 and J is TRBJ1-2; 8 bases agree with TRBD1. Germline loops: CDR1 SQVTM, CDR2 ANQGSEA. The CDR3 contains 12 residues. The J segment lost 4 bases and the V segment lost 4 bases, leaving 2 bases of the junction unmatched. CDR3 in amino acids: CSVGTGSYGYTF. Written as DNA, the CDR3 is TGCAGCGTTGGGACAGGGTCCTATGGCTACACCTTC.

This clonotype was seen a few times. The J gene is TRBJ1-1, the V gene TRBV6-5; possible D gene TRBD1, 5 bases. Trimming pared 0 bases from V and 0 bases from J, leaving 11 bases between. CDR3 length: 16 residues. The germline V gene encodes CDR1 MNHEY and CDR2 SVGAGI. CDR3 region: CASSYSGLGVNTEAFF. In nucleotides, the CDR3 is TGTGCCAGCAGTTACTCGGGGCTTGGGGTGAACACTGAAGCTTTCTTT.

The rearrangement uses TRBV5-1 and TRBJ1-1, with D maybe TRBD1 (5 bases). The V end was cut by 3 bases, the J end by 0 bases, with 12 bases between. The CDR3 spans 15 residues. From germline, CDR1 is SGHRS and CDR2 YFSETQ. The CDR3, as DNA: TGCGCCAGCAGCTCTGGGACCTCCATGAACACTGAAGCTTTCTTT. It codes for CASSSGTSMNTEAFF.

This clonotype has more than one count but fewer than ten. The J gene is TRBJ2-5, the V gene TRBV6-5, with 10 bases identical to TRBD1. Germline CDR1 MNHEY, CDR2 SVGAGI. The CDR3 runs to 15 residues. Trimming at V came to 6 bases and at J to 5 bases, leaving 9 bases not matched to a gene. CDR3 in DNA: TGTGCCAGCAGACGACGACAGGGGGCTAGGGAGACCCAGTACTTC. Protein: CASRRRQGARETQYF.

The chain combines TRBV6-5 with TRBJ2-3, with D perhaps TRBD2 (7 bases). Germline loops: CDR1 MNHEY, CDR2 SVGAGI. V was pared by 8 bases and J by 2 bases, with 11 bases between. The CDR3 contains 13 residues. The DNA of the CDR3 is TGTGCCAGCGGGAGGGACATCACAGATACGCAGTATTTT. Its protein product is CASGRDITDTQYF.

This clonotype occurred a few times. V and J are TRBV9 and TRBJ2-1; TRBD2 agrees at 7 bases. This CDR3 is built from 16 residues. V lost 3 bases and J lost 6; bases outside the gene matches: 12. Germline CDR1 SGDLS, CDR2 YYNGEE. CDR3 residues: CASSGVAGVLGNEQFF. In nucleotides, the CDR3 is TGTGCCAGCAGCGGCGTTGCGGGAGTCTTGGGCAATGAGCAGTTCTTC. The full variable domain, in which reference TRBV9 and TRBJ2-1 provide the parts outside the CDR3, is DSGVTQTPKHLITATGQRVTLRCSPRSGDLSVYWYQQSLDQGLQFLIQYYNGEERAKGNILERFSAQQFPDLHSELNLSSLELGDSALYFCASSGVAGVLGNEQFFGPGTRLTVL.

This clonotype appeared a few times. V and J are TRBV7-9 and TRBJ1-2; D remains ambiguous. The CDR3 contains 15 residues. The germline V gene has CDR1 SEHNR and CDR2 FQNEAQ (reference sequence). V was pared by 1 base and J by 2 bases, with 11 bases between. The CDR3 sequence is CASSLVVITNYGYTF. CDR3 nucleotide sequence: TGTGCCAGCAGCTTAGTGGTCATTACAAACTATGGCTACACCTTC.

In this sample, this clonotype turned up a few times. The chain is built from TRBV20-1 and TRBJ2-2; TRBD1 agrees at 11 bases. Germline loops: CDR1 DFQATT, CDR2 SNEGSKA (reference sequence). Germline trimming cut 5 bases from V and 6 bases from J; bases unmatched to any gene: 5. This CDR3 comprises 14 residues. The chain's CDR3 is CSASPGQGAGELFF. Here the CDR3 DNA reads TGCAGTGCTTCACCGGGACAGGGGGCCGGGGAGCTGTTTTTT.